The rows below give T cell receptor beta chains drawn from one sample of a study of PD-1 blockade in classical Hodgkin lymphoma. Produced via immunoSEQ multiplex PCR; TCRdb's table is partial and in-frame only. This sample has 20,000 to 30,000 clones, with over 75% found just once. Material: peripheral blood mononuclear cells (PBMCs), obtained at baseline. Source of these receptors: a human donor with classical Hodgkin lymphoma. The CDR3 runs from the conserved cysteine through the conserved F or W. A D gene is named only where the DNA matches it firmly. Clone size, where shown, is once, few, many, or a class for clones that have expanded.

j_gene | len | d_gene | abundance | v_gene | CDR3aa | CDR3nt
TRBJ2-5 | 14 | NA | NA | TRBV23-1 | CASKLFSRGETQYF | TGCGCCAGCAAACTCTTCTCCCGCGGAGAGACCCAGTACTTC
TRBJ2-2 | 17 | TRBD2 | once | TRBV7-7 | CASSLEEERGDTGELFF | TGTGCTAGCAGCTTAGAGGAGGAGCGGGGAGACACCGGGGAGCTGTTTTTT
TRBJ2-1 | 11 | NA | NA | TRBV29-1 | CSVDRANEQFF | TGCAGCGTTGACAGGGCCAATGAGCAGTTCTTC
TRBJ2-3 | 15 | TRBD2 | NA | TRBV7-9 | CASSLTSGSTDTQYF | TGTGCCAGCAGCTTGACTAGCGGGAGCACAGATACGCAGTATTTT
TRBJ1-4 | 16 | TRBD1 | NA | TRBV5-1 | CASSTGEGTTNEKLFF | TGCGCCAGCAGCACAGGGGAGGGGACAACTAATGAAAAACTGTTTTTT
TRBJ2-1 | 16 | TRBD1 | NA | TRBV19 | CASSISGTGGYNEQFF | TGTGCCAGTAGTATCTCAGGGACAGGGGGCTACAATGAGCAGTTCTTC
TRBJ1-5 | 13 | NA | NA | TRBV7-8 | CASSLDLNQPQHF | TGTGCCAGCAGCTTAGACCTCAATCAGCCCCAGCATTTT
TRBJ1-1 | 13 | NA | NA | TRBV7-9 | CASSWQGNTEAFF | TGTGCCAGCAGCTGGCAGGGTAACACTGAAGCTTTCTTT
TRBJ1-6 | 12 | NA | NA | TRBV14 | CASSQGNSPLHF | TGTGCCAGCAGCCAAGGCAATTCACCCCTCCACTTT
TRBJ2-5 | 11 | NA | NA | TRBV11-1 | CASSLGGAQYF | TGTGCCAGCAGCTTGGGAGGAGCCCAGTACTTC
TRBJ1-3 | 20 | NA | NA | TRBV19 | CASSIKGPRVANWGENTIYF | TGTGCCAGTAGTATAAAAGGGCCTCGGGTCGCCAATTGGGGGGAAAACACCATATATTTT
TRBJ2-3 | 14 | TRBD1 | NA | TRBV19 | CASKDTGGADTQYF | TGTGCCAGTAAGGACACAGGGGGCGCAGATACGCAGTATTTT
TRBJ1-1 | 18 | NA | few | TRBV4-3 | CASSQEGGRVGANTEAFF | TGCGCCAGCAGCCAAGAGGGGGGCAGGGTGGGGGCTAACACTGAAGCTTTCTTT
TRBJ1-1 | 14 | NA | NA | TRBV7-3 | CASSLEPGRPEAFF | TGTGCCAGCAGCTTAGAACCAGGGAGGCCTGAAGCTTTCTTT
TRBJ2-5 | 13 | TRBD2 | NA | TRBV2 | CASSPGLVETQYF | TGTGCCAGCAGTCCGGGACTAGTGGAGACCCAGTACTTC
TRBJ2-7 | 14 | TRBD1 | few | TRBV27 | CASKRTGVIYEQYF | TGTGCCAGCAAGAGGACAGGGGTGATCTACGAGCAGTACTTC
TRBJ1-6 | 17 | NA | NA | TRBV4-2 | CASSQDSGAAVNSPLHF | TGTGCCAGCAGCCAAGATTCCGGGGCGGCGGTGAATTCACCCCTCCACTTT